The rows below give T cell receptor beta chains drawn from one sample of a study of blood T cell repertoires in COVID-19. Only in-frame clones appear in the TCRdb table, and some are missing; sequencing was by immunoSEQ multiplex PCR. The sample yields about 190,000 clones, roughly 80% seen once. Sequenced input: peripheral blood. Every receptor here comes from a man between 60 and 75 years old with acute or convalescent COVID-19. Both conserved end residues are part of each CDR3. A D gene is named only where the DNA matches it firmly. Rows may omit the clone size; those that give it use once, few, many or a size class.

J	D	V	size	CDR3	DNA
TRBJ1-1	TRBD1	TRBV12-5	NA	CASGPGDRGNTEAFF	TGTGCTAGTGGTCCCGGGGACAGGGGGAACACTGAAGCTTTCTTT
TRBJ1-2	NA	TRBV12-5	NA	CASGVRVNYGYTF	TGTGCTAGTGGTGTCCGGGTTAACTATGGCTACACCTTC
TRBJ1-2	NA	TRBV25-1	NA	CASSESTVRARKYTF	TGTGCCAGCAGTGAATCTACGGTGCGGGCGCGGAAGTACACCTTC
TRBJ1-5	NA	TRBV25-1	few	CASSLRSDRFGQPQHF	TGTGCCAGCAGTCTTAGAAGCGACAGGTTCGGACAGCCCCAGCATTTT
TRBJ2-7	TRBD2	TRBV7-8	NA	CASSKAGPAYEQYF	TGTGCCAGCAGCAAAGCGGGGCCCGCCTACGAGCAGTACTTC
TRBJ2-1	NA	TRBV30	NA	CAWRVQGFYSYNEQFF	TGTGCCTGGAGGGTCCAGGGTTTCTACTCCTACAATGAGCAGTTCTTC
TRBJ2-3	TRBD2	TRBV30	NA	CAWSPGLADTDTQYF	TGTGCCTGGTCCCCCGGTCTAGCGGACACAGATACGCAGTATTTT
TRBJ2-5	NA	TRBV5-1	few	CASSLVGETQYF	TGCGCCAGCAGCTTGGTCGGAGAGACCCAGTACTTC
TRBJ2-1	NA	TRBV7-7	few	CASSLGALASNEQFF	TGTGCCAGCAGCTTAGGGGCCCTAGCGTCCAATGAGCAGTTCTTC
TRBJ2-1	TRBD2	TRBV13	NA	CASSTRPGTSGGGHSDNEQFF	TGTGCCAGCAGCACCCGACCCGGGACTAGCGGGGGGGGACACTCCGACAATGAGCAGTTCTTC
TRBJ2-2	TRBD2	TRBV6-2/TRBV6-3	NA	CASSYSPSGEGAGELFF	TGTGCCAGCAGTTACTCCCCTAGCGGGGAGGGGGCCGGGGAGCTGTTTTTT
TRBJ2-7	NA	TRBV15	NA	CATSRDLTGSGPYEQYF	TGTGCCACCAGCAGAGATCTGACCGGAAGTGGGCCCTACGAGCAGTACTTC
TRBJ1-3	NA	TRBV7-9	few	CASSFEGTSGNTIYF	TGTGCCAGCAGCTTTGAGGGAACCTCTGGAAACACCATATATTTT
TRBJ1-4	NA	TRBV2	NA	CASNAGTRDEKLFF	TGTGCCAGCAACGCCGGGACAAGGGATGAAAAACTGTTTTTT
TRBJ2-3	TRBD1	TRBV5-1	NA	CASSMDRSYDTQYF	TGCGCCAGCAGCATGGACAGGTCATACGATACGCAGTATTTT
TRBJ2-1	TRBD1	TRBV12-3/TRBV12-4	few	CASSYDRGEQFF	TGTGCCAGCAGCTACGACAGGGGGGAGCAGTTCTTC
TRBJ1-5	NA	TRBV12-5	NA	CASGLVLGASENQPQHF	TGTGCTAGTGGTTTGGTACTGGGGGCGTCGGAAAATCAGCCCCAGCATTTT
TRBJ1-2	TRBD1	TRBV29-1	NA	CSVSGQGYGYTF	TGCAGCGTTTCTGGACAGGGCTATGGCTACACCTTC
TRBJ1-2	TRBD1	TRBV6-5	NA	CASSPRTGEGYTF	TGTGCCAGCAGCCCCCGGACAGGGGAAGGCTACACCTTC
TRBJ2-2	NA	TRBV2	NA	CASSEYPKSTGELFF	TGTGCCAGCAGTGAATACCCTAAGTCAACCGGGGAGCTGTTTTTT
TRBJ1-2	NA	TRBV4-3	NA	CASSQARGVGGYTF	TGCGCCAGCAGCCAAGCACGGGGTGTGGGTGGCTACACCTTC
TRBJ2-1	TRBD2	TRBV9	NA	CASSGFSGGYNEQFF	TGTGCCAGCAGCGGATTTAGCGGGGGGTACAATGAGCAGTTCTTC
TRBJ1-5	NA	TRBV28	few	CASSLGGQPQHF	TGTGCCAGCAGCCTCGGGGGTCAGCCCCAGCATTTT
TRBJ1-1	NA	TRBV19	NA	CASSTRTVRYPGDTEAFF	TGTGCCAGTAGTACCCGAACAGTCCGGTACCCGGGGGACACTGAAGCTTTCTTT
TRBJ2-7	TRBD2	TRBV10-3	NA	CAISGGTSGYEQYF	TGTGCCATCAGTGGGGGGACTAGCGGCTACGAGCAGTACTTC
TRBJ1-6	TRBD1	TRBV6-5	NA	CASSYSDRGDSPLHF	TGTGCCAGCAGTTACTCCGACAGGGGCGATTCACCCCTCCACTTT
TRBJ2-1	TRBD1	TRBV4-2	NA	CASSQKQGNEQFF	TGTGCCAGCAGCCAGAAACAGGGGAATGAGCAGTTCTTC
TRBJ1-1	NA	TRBV4-2	NA	CASSPSGSNTEAFF	TGTGCCAGCTCCCCTTCCGGGTCTAACACTGAAGCTTTCTTT
TRBJ2-7	NA	TRBV25-1	NA	CASSDPDSIYEQYF	TGTGCCAGCAGTGACCCGGACTCGATATACGAGCAGTACTTC
TRBJ1-6	NA	TRBV2	NA	CASSEVGDNSPLHF	TGTGCCAGCAGTGAAGTGGGAGATAATTCACCCCTCCACTTT
TRBJ1-6	TRBD1	TRBV24-1	NA	CATRGTANSPLHF	TGTGCCACCCGGGGGACAGCTAATTCACCCCTCCACTTT
TRBJ1-5	NA	TRBV7-8	NA	CASSFLGQSNQPQHF	TGTGCCAGCAGCTTTCTCGGACAGAGCAATCAGCCCCAGCATTTT
TRBJ1-1	TRBD1	TRBV10-2	NA	CASSEYRGAEAFF	TGCGCCAGCAGTGAGTACAGGGGCGCTGAAGCTTTCTTT
TRBJ1-3	NA	TRBV19	NA	CASSRAGQTIGNTIYF	TGTGCCAGTAGCAGGGCCGGACAGACTATTGGAAACACCATATATTTT
TRBJ2-4	NA	TRBV4-1	few	CASSQDNLSRAAKNIQYF	TGCGCCAGCAGCCAAGATAATTTATCCAGGGCCGCCAAAAACATTCAGTACTTC
TRBJ2-1	NA	TRBV5-6	NA	CASSLGGGRYNEQFF	TGTGCCAGCAGCTTGGGAGGGGGACGCTACAATGAGCAGTTCTTC
TRBJ1-1	NA	TRBV27	NA	CASSFLNPLMNTEAFF	TGTGCCAGCAGTTTTTTGAATCCTCTAATGAACACTGAAGCTTTCTTT
TRBJ1-2	NA	TRBV6-5	NA	CASSLSQGFYGYTF	TGTGCCAGCAGCTTATCACAGGGTTTTTATGGCTACACCTTC
TRBJ1-3	NA	TRBV5-8	once	CASSLGQFSGNTIYF	TGTGCCAGCAGCTTGGGACAGTTCTCTGGAAACACCATATATTTT
TRBJ1-1	NA	TRBV15	NA	CATSRDLLTGSMNTEAFF	TGTGCCACCAGCAGAGATCTCTTAACAGGGTCGATGAACACTGAAGCTTTCTTT
TRBJ2-1	TRBD2	TRBV20-1	NA	CSASATSGYNNEQFF	TGCAGTGCTAGTGCCACTAGCGGGTATAACAATGAGCAGTTCTTC
TRBJ1-2	NA	TRBV28	NA	CASVAGGPFYGYTF	TGTGCCAGCGTTGCGGGGGGTCCCTTCTATGGCTACACCTTC
TRBJ1-5	NA	TRBV11-2	NA	CASSLDYRRSQHF	TGTGCCAGCAGCTTAGATTATAGGAGATCCCAGCATTTT
TRBJ2-3	NA	TRBV12-5	NA	CASGSAQGGRGDTQYF	TGTGCTAGTGGTTCCGCTCAGGGGGGAAGGGGAGATACGCAGTATTTT
TRBJ2-1	TRBD2	TRBV11-2	NA	CASSETSGNPNEQFF	TGTGCCAGCAGCGAAACTAGCGGGAACCCCAATGAGCAGTTCTTC
TRBJ2-2	TRBD1	TRBV12-5	few	CASGFYRGGGGELFF	TGTGCTAGTGGTTTCTATCGAGGGGGCGGCGGGGAGCTGTTTTTT
TRBJ1-3	NA	TRBV19	NA	CASSARTASGNTIYF	TGTGCCAGTAGTGCTCGGACAGCCTCTGGAAACACCATATATTTT
TRBJ1-5	NA	TRBV7-2	once	CASSLAGGALNQPQHF	TGTGCCAGCAGCTTAGCGGGAGGGGCTCTCAATCAGCCCCAGCATTTT
TRBJ2-1	TRBD2	TRBV2	once	CASSVTSGAYNEQFF	TGTGCCAGCAGTGTGACTAGCGGGGCCTACAATGAGCAGTTCTTC
TRBJ1-1	NA	TRBV5-1	NA	CASSLSSDTEAFF	TGCGCCAGCAGCTTGTCCAGTGACACTGAAGCTTTCTTT
TRBJ1-3	NA	TRBV6-1	NA	CASSEDPGSGNTIYF	TGTGCCAGCAGTGAAGATCCGGGGTCTGGAAACACCATATATTTT
TRBJ1-2	NA	TRBV4-1	NA	CASSQGQENYGYTF	TGCGCCAGCAGCCAAGGACAGGAGAACTATGGCTACACCTTC
TRBJ1-4	NA	TRBV5-1	NA	CASAPRDNNEKLFF	TGCGCCAGCGCCCCCCGGGACAATAATGAAAAACTGTTTTTT